One sample yielded the 23 T cell receptor beta chains listed below, sequenced in a study of blood T cell repertoires in COVID-19. This table comes from immunoSEQ multiplex PCR, and its TCRdb copy is limited to in-frame clones, with some not included. The sample has under 350,000 clones; approximately 85% are singletons. Sample: peripheral blood. The receptors were gathered from a human donor in a cohort sampled during active COVID-19.

V usage is TRBV10-3 and J usage is TRBJ2-3, with 8 bases matching TRBD1. The CDR3 extends over 16 amino acids. Trimming at V came to 6 bases and at J to 2 bases, leaving 10 bases not matched to a gene. The germline CDR1 and CDR2 sequences are ENHRY and SYGVKD. This CDR3 reads CAISHGRDRNTDTQYF. CDR3 sequence (DNA): TGTGCCATCAGCCATGGGCGGGACAGGAACACAGATACGCAGTATTTT.

The rearrangement links TRBV18 to TRBJ2-2; D gene uncertain. The V end was cut by 3 bases, the J end by 4 bases, with 15 bases between. This CDR3 has 16 residues. Germline-derived CDR1 and CDR2 are KGHSH and LQKENI. The CDR3 protein is CASSPTLSGFTGELFF. The CDR3 nucleotides are TGTGCCAGCTCACCGACATTGTCAGGATTCACCGGGGAGCTGTTTTTT.

This chain joins TRBV5-6 and TRBJ2-7, with D possibly being TRBD1 (6 bases). Germline values: CDR1 SGHDT, CDR2 YYEEEE. This CDR3 is 13 amino acids long. Trimming shortened V by 7 bases and J by 7 bases, and 18 bases separated the two germline ends. DNA for the CDR3: TGTGCCAGCTCACCGGGACACCTTGGGGAGCAGTACTTC. Amino acid sequence: CASSPGHLGEQYF.

The rearrangement links TRBV27 to TRBJ1-5; D is undetermined. CDR1 and CDR2 (germline): MNHEY, SMNVEV (reference sequence). V lost 6 bases and J lost 1, with 7 bases in between. This CDR3 is 13 amino acids long. The CDR3 protein is CASRLGSNQPQHF. In DNA, the CDR3 is TGTGCCAGCAGACTAGGGAGCAATCAGCCCCAGCATTTT.

The J gene is TRBJ1-3, the V gene TRBV5-1, with 10 positions matching TRBD1. The V segment lost 6 bases and the J segment 0 bases; nucleotides outside the gene matches: 9. The CDR3 spans 17 residues. From germline, CDR1 is SGHRS and CDR2 YFSETQ. The CDR3 sequence: CASTQTGTGVSGNTIYF. CDR3 sequence (DNA): TGCGCCAGCACCCAGACCGGGACAGGGGTCTCTGGAAACACCATATATTTT.

A single count supports this clone. The genes are TRBV27 and TRBJ1-1, with D unresolved. CDR1 and CDR2 (germline): MNHEY, SMNVEV (reference sequence). Trimming cost V 4 bases and J 4 bases, with 13 bases left between them. The CDR3 length is 14 residues. CDR3 amino acids: CASSSSSGSTEAFF. The CDR3 DNA follows: TGTGCCAGCAGTTCTTCCTCGGGTAGCACTGAAGCTTTCTTT.

J is TRBJ1-1 and V is TRBV9; possibly TRBD1 for D (6 bases). V lost 2 bases to trimming and J lost 7 bases, with 18 bases between them. Germline V gene lookup returns CDR1 SGDLS and CDR2 YYNGEE. The CDR3 covers 15 residues. The CDR3 DNA reads as TGTGCCAGCAGCGTGGGAGACAGGAGAGGAAGTGAAGCTTTCTTT. It codes for CASSVGDRRGSEAFF.

The sample holds a few counts of this clone. The chain links TRBV7-3 to TRBJ2-2, with a possible D match to TRBD1 (6 bases). Germline V gene sequence: CDR1 SGHTA, CDR2 FQGTGA. Between the trimmed V and J ends, which lost 3 bases and 5 bases, there was a span of 10 bases. CDR3 length: 14 amino acids. CDR3 amino acids: CASSFGGQTGELFF. DNA of the CDR3: TGTGCCAGCAGCTTTGGGGGACAAACCGGGGAGCTGTTTTTT.

The CDR3 sequence is CASSWDRGYGYTF. As DNA, the CDR3 is TGTGCCAGCAGCTGGGACAGGGGATATGGCTACACCTTC. J is TRBJ1-2 and V is TRBV7-3, with 10 bases fitting TRBD1. J was trimmed by 5 bases and V by 4 bases; bases with no gene match: 1. The CDR3 extends over 13 amino acids. Germline V gene data show CDR1 as SGHTA and CDR2 as FQGTGA. Filled out from reference TRBV7-3 and TRBJ1-2, the complete variable domain reads GAGVSQTPSNKVTEKGKYVELRCDPISGHTALYWYRQSLGQGPEFLIYFQGTGAADDSGLPNDRFFAVRPEGSVSTLKIQRTERGDSAVYLCASSWDRGYGYTFGSGTRLTVV.

In this sample, this clone turned up a few times. V gene TRBV10-1 combines with J gene TRBJ1-1, with D uncertain. This CDR3 spans 14 amino acids. Between the trimmed V and J ends, which lost 6 bases and 5 bases, there was a span of 16 bases. Germline CDR1 reads WNHNN; CDR2 reads SYGVQD (reference sequence). This CDR3 is CASSPGGERTEAFF. CDR3 DNA: TGCGCCAGCAGCCCCGGCGGGGAGAGGACTGAAGCTTTCTTT.

This clone was seen at least ten times. The rearrangement links TRBV24-1 to TRBJ1-1; D may be TRBD1 (6 bases). CDR1 KGHDR and CDR2 SFDVKD come from the germline V gene. The CDR3 length is 13 residues. Trimming removed 10 bases from V and 0 bases from J, with 11 bases in between. CDR3 amino acids: CATQGRMNTEAFF. CDR3 nucleotide sequence: TGTGCCACACAGGGACGGATGAACACTGAAGCTTTCTTT.

This clone came up once. The rearrangement uses TRBV25-1 and TRBJ1-6; D unresolved. CDR1 and CDR2 (germline): MGHDK, SYGVNS. CDR3 length: 15 residues. V lost 7 bases and J lost 5, with 15 bases in between. CDR3 residues: CASTPNLYHNSPLHF. The CDR3 DNA is TGTGCCAGCACCCCTAATTTATACCATAATTCACCCCTCCACTTT.

V and J are TRBV6-5 and TRBJ2-1; 9 bases line up with TRBD2. With V trimmed by 5 bases and J by 3 bases, 5 bases remained unmatched. The CDR3 has 15 residues. Germline loops: CDR1 MNHEY, CDR2 SVGAGI. CDR3 in amino acids: CASSNVAGVYNEQFF. As DNA, the CDR3 is TGTGCCAGCAGTAACGTAGCGGGGGTCTACAATGAGCAGTTCTTC.

V and J are TRBV24-1 and TRBJ2-1; TRBD2 matches at 10 bases. V shed 4 bases and J 8 bases; nucleotides not matched to a gene: 7. Germline V gene sequence: CDR1 KGHDR, CDR2 SFDVKD. The CDR3 contains 15 residues. The DNA of the CDR3 is TGTGCCACCAGTGACCTAGCGGGGGCCCCCGATGAGCAGTTCTTC. Its protein product is CATSDLAGAPDEQFF.

A few counts support this clone. The J gene is TRBJ1-2, the V gene TRBV24-1; 8 bases match TRBD1. The CDR3 spans 13 residues. Germline V gene data show CDR1 as KGHDR and CDR2 as SFDVKD. V lost 4 bases and J lost 6; bases outside the gene matches: 3. The CDR3 bases are TGTGCCACCAGTGACAGGACAGGGAATGGCTACACCTTC. It codes for CATSDRTGNGYTF.

Here the CDR3 DNA reads TGTGCCAGCAGCTTAGGACTAGGGGGGGTACGAGCTCTCTACAATGAGCAGTTCTTC. Translated: CASSLGLGGVRALYNEQFF. The rearrangement uses TRBV7-9 and TRBJ2-1; D is possibly TRBD2 (7 bases). V gave up 1 base and J gave up 3 bases, with 22 bases separating them. The CDR3 extends over 19 amino acids. Germline CDR1 is SEHNR and CDR2 is FQNEAQ (reference sequence).

This clone turned up a few times. This chain links TRBV4-1 with TRBJ2-7, with D unclear. This CDR3 is built from 16 residues. The V end was cut by 0 bases, the J end by 5 bases, with 17 bases between. Germline CDR1 reads MGHRA; CDR2 reads YSYEKL. CDR3 in DNA: TGCGCCAGCAGCCAAGATTTTAGTGAGGCTGTGGACGAGCAGTACTTC. It encodes CASSQDFSEAVDEQYF.

The rearrangement links TRBV19 to TRBJ1-4; TRBD1 matches 7 bases. V lost 9 bases to trimming and J lost 5 bases; unmatched junction nucleotides: 12. There are 15 residues in the CDR3. CDR1 is LNHDA, CDR2 SQIVND, per germline (reference sequence). The chain's CDR3 is CASKRETGTNEKLFF. The CDR3 DNA sequence: TGTGCCAGCAAGAGGGAGACAGGGACGAATGAAAAACTGTTTTTT. Looking up the rest from reference TRBV19 and TRBJ1-4 gives the full variable domain: DGGITQSPKYLFRKEGQNVTLSCEQNLNHDAMYWYRQDPGQGLRLIYYSQIVNDFQKGDIAEGYSVSREKKESFPLTVTSAQKNPTAFYLCASKRETGTNEKLFFGSGTQLSVL.

Comments on this clone: The same CDR3 can be traced to other DNA sequences in this sample. The V gene is TRBV24-1, the J gene TRBJ1-2; 9 bases line up with TRBD1. Germline trimming cut 4 bases from V and 6 bases from J; bases unmatched to any gene: 5. CDR3 length: 14 amino acids. Germline V lookup: CDR1 KGHDR, CDR2 SFDVKD. This chain's CDR3 is CATSDPGTGHGYTF. The CDR3 bases are TGTGCCACCAGTGACCCCGGGACAGGGCATGGCTACACCTTC.

DNA of the CDR3: TGTGCCAGCAGCCAAATCCCACCTACGGGGGGCATTTACGAGCAGTACTTC. It encodes CASSQIPPTGGIYEQYF. The chain couples TRBV3-1 (or the pseudogene TRBV3-2) to TRBJ2-7; D may be TRBD2 (7 bases). Trimming took 2 bases from V and 4 from J, leaving 21 bases between them. The CDR3 consists of 17 residues. Germline CDR1 and CDR2: LGHDT and YNNKEL (reference sequence).

V usage is TRBV7-2 and J usage is TRBJ1-2; D remains ambiguous. V dropped 1 base and J dropped 8 bases, with 11 bases sitting between them. The CDR3 is made up of 13 amino acids. Germline CDR1 is SGHTA and CDR2 is FQGNSA. The CDR3 DNA reads TGTGCCAGCAGCTTAGTCGGAGAGGGAGGCTACACCTTC. Translating it yields CASSLVGEGGYTF.

The chain joins TRBV2 to TRBJ1-1, with 8 nucleotides matching TRBD1. The ends lost 7 bases at V and 3 bases at J; junction bases unmatched: 7. The CDR3 is 14 amino acids. In germline, CDR1 is SNHLY, CDR2 FYNNEI. Here the CDR3 reads CASTILTGDTEAFF. CDR3 DNA sequence: TGTGCCAGCACGATATTGACAGGGGACACTGAAGCTTTCTTT.

The chain uses TRBV24-1 and TRBJ2-3; TRBD2 matches 10 bases. Germline assignment: CDR1 KGHDR and CDR2 SFDVKD. This CDR3 region has 15 residues. V lost 3 bases to trimming and J lost 9 bases; unmatched junction nucleotides: 8. As DNA, the CDR3 is TGTGCCACCAGTGATGCGAGCGGGGGGGCCCGGACGCAGTATTTT. Translating gives CATSDASGGARTQYF.